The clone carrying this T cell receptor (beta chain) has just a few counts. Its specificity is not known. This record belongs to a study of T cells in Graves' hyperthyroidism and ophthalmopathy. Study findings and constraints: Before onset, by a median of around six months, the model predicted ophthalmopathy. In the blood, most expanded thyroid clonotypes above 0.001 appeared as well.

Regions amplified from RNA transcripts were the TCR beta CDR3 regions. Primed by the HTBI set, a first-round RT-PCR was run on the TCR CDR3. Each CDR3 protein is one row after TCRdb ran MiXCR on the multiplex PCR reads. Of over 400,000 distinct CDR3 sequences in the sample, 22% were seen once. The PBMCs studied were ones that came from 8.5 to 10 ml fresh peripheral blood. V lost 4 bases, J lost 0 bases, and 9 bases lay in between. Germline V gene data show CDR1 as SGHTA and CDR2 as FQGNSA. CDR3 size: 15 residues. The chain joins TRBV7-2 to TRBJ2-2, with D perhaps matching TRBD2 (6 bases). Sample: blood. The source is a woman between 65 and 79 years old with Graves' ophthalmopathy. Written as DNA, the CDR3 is TGTGCCAGCAGCTGGCTAGCGACGAACACCGGGGAGCTGTTTTTT. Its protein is CASSWLATNTGELFF.